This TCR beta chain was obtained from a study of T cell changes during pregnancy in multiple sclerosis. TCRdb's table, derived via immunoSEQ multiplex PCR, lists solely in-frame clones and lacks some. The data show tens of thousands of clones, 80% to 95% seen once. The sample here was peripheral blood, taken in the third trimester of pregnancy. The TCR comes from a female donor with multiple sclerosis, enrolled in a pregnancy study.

CDR3 amino acids: CASSFYVPGQKTYEQYF. The CDR3 DNA is TGTGCCAGCAGCTTTTACGTACCCGGACAGAAGACCTACGAGCAGTACTTC. The chain employs TRBV5-5 and TRBJ2-7; possibly TRBD1 for D (6 bases). Looked up from germline, CDR1 is SGHKS and CDR2 is YYEKEE (reference sequence). V was trimmed by 2 bases and J by 2 bases, leaving 20 bases between them. The CDR3 runs 17 residues.